This T cell receptor (beta chain) was documented in a study of control samples from healthy donors and cancer patients. Of note for this clone: Other nucleotide sequences in the sample specify the same CDR3.

The repertoire was sequenced with immunoSEQ multiplex PCR; TCRdb's copy has only in-frame clones and lacks some. This table has hundreds of thousands of clones, 90% appearing once. The sample consisted of PBMCs. The receptor's source is a man between 35 and 55 years old with head and neck cancer.

This chain's CDR3 is CASSLGTVNEKLFF. Here the CDR3 DNA reads TGCGCCAGCAGCTTGGGGACAGTTAATGAAAAACTGTTTTTT. The V and J genes are TRBV5-1 and TRBJ1-4; TRBD1 is a possible D gene (6 bases). Germline CDR1 and CDR2: SGHRS and YFSETQ. The CDR3 is 14 residues long. Trimming took off 0 bases at V and 4 bases at J, with 7 bases between the two ends. The variable domain in full, completed from reference TRBV5-1 and TRBJ1-4, reads KAGVTQTPRYLIKTRGQQVTLSCSPISGHRSVSWYQQTPGQGLQFLFEYFSETQRNKGNFPGRFSGRQFSNSRSEMNVSTLELGDSALYLCASSLGTVNEKLFFGSGTQLSVL.